This TCR beta chain was sequenced for a study of T cell responses to AZD1222 COVID-19 vaccine. At the level of the study: Second-dose intervals of approximately 4 or approximately 12 weeks were pooled. Study-wide results and limits: The study reported that nearly half of spike-specific TCRs target unmutated variant regions. Breadth and depth of Spike-specific TCRs rose after two AZD1222 doses. Repertoire sampling happened only post peak T cell response.

From germline, CDR1 is SGDLS and CDR2 YYNGEE. Trimming removed 0 bases at V and 4 bases at J, with 3 bases between. The CDR3 contains 12 residues. Comments on this clone: Antigen: not known.

TCRdb's copy holds only in-frame clones and misses some; the assay was immunoSEQ multiplex PCR. The data show 170,000 or so clones, with roughly 90% seen just once and less than 3% held by the top ten. The rearrangement links TRBV9 to TRBJ2-3, with D unresolved. This specimen consisted of peripheral blood, obtained on day 0 of AZD1222 vaccination. The clonotype was recovered from an adult in good health. CDR3 residues: CASSVESDTQYF. CDR3 in DNA: TGTGCCAGCAGCGTAGAGTCAGATACGCAGTATTTT.